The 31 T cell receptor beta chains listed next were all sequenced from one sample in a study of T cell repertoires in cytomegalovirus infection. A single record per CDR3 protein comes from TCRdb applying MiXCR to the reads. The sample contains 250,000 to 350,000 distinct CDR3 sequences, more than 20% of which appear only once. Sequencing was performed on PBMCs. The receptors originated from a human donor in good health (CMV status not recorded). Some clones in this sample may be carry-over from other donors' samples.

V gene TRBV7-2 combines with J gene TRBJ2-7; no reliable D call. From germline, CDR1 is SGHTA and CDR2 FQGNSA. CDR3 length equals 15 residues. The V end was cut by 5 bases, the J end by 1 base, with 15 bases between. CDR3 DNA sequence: TGTGCCAGCAGCCCTACCAACTCCCAATCCTACGAGCAGTACTTC. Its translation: CASSPTNSQSYEQYF.

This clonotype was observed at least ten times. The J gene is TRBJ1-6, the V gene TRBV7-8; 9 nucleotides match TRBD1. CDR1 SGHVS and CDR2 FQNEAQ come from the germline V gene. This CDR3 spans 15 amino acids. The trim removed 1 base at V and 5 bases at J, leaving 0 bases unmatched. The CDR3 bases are TGTGCCAGCAGCTTAGACAGGGGGCATAATTCACCCCTCCACTTT. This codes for CASSLDRGHNSPLHF.

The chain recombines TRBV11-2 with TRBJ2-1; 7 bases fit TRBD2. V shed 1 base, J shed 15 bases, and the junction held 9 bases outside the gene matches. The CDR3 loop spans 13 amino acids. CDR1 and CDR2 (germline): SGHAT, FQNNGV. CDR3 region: CASSLVSSSGAFF. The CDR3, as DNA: TGTGCCAGCAGCTTAGTTTCGTCGAGCGGGGCGTTCTTC.

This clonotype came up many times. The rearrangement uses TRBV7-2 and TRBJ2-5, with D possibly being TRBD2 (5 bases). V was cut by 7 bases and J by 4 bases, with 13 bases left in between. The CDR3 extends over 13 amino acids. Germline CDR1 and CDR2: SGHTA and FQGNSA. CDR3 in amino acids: CASTVVEGETQYF. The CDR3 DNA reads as TGTGCCAGCACTGTGGTAGAGGGAGAGACCCAGTACTTC.

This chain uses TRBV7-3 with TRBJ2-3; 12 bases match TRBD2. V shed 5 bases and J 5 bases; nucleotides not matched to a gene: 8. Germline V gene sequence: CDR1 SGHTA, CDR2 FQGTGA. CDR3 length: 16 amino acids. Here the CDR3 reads CASSPGLAGGQDTQYF. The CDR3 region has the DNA TGTGCCAGCAGCCCAGGGCTAGCGGGGGGGCAAGATACGCAGTATTTT.

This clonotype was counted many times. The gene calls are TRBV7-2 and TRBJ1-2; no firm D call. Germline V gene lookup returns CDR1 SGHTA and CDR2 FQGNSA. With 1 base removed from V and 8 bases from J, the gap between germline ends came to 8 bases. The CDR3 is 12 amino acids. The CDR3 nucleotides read TGTGCCAGCAGCTTAGACAGTAACGGCTACACCTTC. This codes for CASSLDSNGYTF.

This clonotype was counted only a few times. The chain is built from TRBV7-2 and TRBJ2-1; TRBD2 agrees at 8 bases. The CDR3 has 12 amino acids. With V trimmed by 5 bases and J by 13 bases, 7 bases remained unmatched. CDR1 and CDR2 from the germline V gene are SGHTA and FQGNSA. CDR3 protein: CASSPPGLGQFF. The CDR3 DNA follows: TGTGCCAGCAGCCCCCCGGGACTAGGACAGTTCTTC.

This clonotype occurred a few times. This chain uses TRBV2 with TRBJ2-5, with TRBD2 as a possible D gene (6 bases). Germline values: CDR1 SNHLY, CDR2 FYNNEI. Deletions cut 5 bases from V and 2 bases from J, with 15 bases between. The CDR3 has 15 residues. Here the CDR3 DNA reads TGTGCCAGCAGTTCCCCGGGACTGGCACAAGAGACCCAGTACTTC. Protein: CASSSPGLAQETQYF.

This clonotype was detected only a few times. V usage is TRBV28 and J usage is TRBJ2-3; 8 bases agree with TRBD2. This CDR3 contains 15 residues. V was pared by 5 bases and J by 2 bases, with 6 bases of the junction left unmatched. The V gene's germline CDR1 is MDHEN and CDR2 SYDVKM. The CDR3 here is CASSTLAGYTDTQYF. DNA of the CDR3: TGTGCCAGCAGTACCCTAGCGGGCTACACAGATACGCAGTATTTT.

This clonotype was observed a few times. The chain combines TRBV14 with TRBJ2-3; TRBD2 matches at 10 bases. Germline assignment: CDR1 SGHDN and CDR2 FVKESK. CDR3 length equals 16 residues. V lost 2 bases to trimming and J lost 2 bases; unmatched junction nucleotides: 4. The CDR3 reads CASSQLAGALTDTQYF. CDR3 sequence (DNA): TGTGCCAGCAGCCAACTAGCGGGGGCCCTCACAGATACGCAGTATTTT.

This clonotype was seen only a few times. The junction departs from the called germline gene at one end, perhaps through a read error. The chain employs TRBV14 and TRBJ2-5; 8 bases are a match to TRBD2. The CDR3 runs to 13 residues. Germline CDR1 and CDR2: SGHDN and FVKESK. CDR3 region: CASSQGLAETQYF. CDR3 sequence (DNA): TGTGCCAGCAGTCAAGGACTAGCTGAGACCCAGTACTTC. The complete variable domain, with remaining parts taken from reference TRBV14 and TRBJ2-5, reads EAGVTQFPSHSVIEKGQTVTLRCDPISGHDNLYWYRRVMGKEIKFLLHFVKESKQDESGMPNNRFLAERTGGTYSTLKVQPAELEDSGVYFCASSQGLAETQYFGPGTRLLVL.

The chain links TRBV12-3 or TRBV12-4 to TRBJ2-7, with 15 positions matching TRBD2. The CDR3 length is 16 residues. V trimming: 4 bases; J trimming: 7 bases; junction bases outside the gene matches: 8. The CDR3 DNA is TGTGCCAGCAGTTCCGGGACTAGCGGGAGGAGAGGGGAGCAGTACTTC. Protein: CASSSGTSGRRGEQYF.

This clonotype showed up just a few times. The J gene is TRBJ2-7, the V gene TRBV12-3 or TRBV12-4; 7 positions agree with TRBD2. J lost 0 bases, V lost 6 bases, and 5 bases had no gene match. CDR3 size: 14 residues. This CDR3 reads CASSRGGSSYEQYF. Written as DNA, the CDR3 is TGTGCCAGCAGCCGCGGGGGTAGCTCCTACGAGCAGTACTTC.

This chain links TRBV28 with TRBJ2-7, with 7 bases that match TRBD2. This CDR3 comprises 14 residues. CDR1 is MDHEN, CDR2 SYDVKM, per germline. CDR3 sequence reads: CVTSFMAGVAEQYF. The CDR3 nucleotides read TGTGTCACCAGTTTTATGGCGGGAGTCGCCGAGCAGTACTTC.

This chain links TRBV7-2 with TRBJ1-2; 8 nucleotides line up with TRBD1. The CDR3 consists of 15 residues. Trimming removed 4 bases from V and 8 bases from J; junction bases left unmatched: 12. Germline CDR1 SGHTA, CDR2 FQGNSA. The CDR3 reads CASSYGQGRFKGYTF. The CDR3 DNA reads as TGTGCCAGCAGCTATGGACAGGGACGTTTTAAGGGCTACACCTTC.

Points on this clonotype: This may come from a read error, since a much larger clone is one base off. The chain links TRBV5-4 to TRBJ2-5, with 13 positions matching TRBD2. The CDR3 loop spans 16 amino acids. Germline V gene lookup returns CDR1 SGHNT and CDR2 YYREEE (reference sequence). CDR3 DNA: TGTGCCAGCAGCTTCGGACTAGCGGGAGCTCAAGGGACCCAGTACTTC. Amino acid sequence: CASSFGLAGAQGTQYF.

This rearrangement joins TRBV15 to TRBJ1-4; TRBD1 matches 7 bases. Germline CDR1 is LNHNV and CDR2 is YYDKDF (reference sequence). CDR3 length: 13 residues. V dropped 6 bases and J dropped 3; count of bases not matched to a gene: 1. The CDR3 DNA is TGTGCCACCAGGGGGACAGCTAATGAAAAACTGTTTTTT. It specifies CATRGTANEKLFF.

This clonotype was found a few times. CDR3 protein: CASSAGELAGGSETQYF. The CDR3 DNA reads as TGTGCCAGCAGCGCCGGGGAACTAGCGGGGGGGTCAGAGACCCAGTACTTC. The chain is built from TRBV9 and TRBJ2-5; 13 positions match TRBD2. The CDR3 spans 17 residues. CDR1 and CDR2 (germline): SGDLS, YYNGEE. After removal of 3 bases from V and 4 bases from J, the junction contained 9 bases not matched to a gene.

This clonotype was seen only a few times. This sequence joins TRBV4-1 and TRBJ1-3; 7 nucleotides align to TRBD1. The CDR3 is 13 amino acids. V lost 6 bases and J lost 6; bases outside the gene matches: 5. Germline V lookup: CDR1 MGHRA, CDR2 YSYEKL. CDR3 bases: TGCGCCAGCAGTAACAGGGGAGCAAACACCATATATTTT. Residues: CASSNRGANTIYF.

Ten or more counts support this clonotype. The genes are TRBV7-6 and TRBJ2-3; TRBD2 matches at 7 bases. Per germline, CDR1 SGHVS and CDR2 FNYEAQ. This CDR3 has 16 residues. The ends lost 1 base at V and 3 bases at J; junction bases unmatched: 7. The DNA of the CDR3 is TGTGCCAGCAGCTTAGGAGGCGGGAGCTGGACAGATACGCAGTATTTT. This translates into CASSLGGGSWTDTQYF.

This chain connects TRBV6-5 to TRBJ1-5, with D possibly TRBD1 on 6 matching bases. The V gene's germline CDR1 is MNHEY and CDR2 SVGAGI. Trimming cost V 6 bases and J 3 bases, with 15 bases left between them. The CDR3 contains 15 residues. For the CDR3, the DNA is TGTGCCAGCAGGCTCCGACAGGTCACCAATCAGCCCCAGCATTTT. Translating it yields CASRLRQVTNQPQHF.

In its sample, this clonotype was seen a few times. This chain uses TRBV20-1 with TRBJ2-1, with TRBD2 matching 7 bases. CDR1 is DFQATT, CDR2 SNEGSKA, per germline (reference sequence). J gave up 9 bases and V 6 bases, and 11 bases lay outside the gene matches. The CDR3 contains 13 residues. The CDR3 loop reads CSARRTRDTEQFF. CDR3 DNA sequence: TGCAGTGCCCGGCGGACTAGAGATACTGAGCAGTTCTTC.

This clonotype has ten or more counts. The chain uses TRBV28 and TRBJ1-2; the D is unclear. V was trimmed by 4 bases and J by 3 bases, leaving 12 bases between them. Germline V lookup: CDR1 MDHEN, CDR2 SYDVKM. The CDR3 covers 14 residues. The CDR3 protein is CASSSTTLHYGYTF. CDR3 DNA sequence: TGTGCCAGCAGTTCGACGACGCTCCACTATGGCTACACCTTC.

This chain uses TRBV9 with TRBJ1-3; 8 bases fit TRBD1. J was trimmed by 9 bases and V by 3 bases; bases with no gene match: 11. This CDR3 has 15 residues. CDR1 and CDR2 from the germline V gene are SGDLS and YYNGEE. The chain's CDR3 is CASSAGTGGRTTIYF. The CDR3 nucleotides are TGTGCCAGCAGCGCCGGGACAGGAGGTCGAACCACCATATATTTT.

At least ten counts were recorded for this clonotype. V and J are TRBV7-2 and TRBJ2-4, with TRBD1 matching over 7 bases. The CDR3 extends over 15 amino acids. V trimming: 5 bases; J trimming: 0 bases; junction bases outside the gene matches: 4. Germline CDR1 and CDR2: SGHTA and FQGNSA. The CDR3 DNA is TGTGCCAGCAGCGAACAGGGGATAGCCAAAAACATTCAGTACTTC. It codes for CASSEQGIAKNIQYF. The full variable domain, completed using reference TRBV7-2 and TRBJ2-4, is GAGVSQSPSNKVTEKGKDVELRCDPISGHTALYWYRQSLGQGLEFLIYFQGNSAPDKSGLPSDRFSAERTGGSVSTLTIQRTQQEDSAVYLCASSEQGIAKNIQYFGAGTRLSVL.

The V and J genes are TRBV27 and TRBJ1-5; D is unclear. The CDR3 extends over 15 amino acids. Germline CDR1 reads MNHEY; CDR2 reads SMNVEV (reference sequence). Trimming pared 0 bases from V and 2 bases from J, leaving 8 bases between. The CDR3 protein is CASSLSLLGNQPQHF. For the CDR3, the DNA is TGTGCCAGCAGTTTATCGCTTCTTGGCAATCAGCCCCAGCATTTT.

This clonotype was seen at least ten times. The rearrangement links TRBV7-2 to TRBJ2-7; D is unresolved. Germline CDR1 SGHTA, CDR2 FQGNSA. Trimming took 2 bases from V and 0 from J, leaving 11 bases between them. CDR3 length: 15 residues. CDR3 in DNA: TGTGCCAGCAGCTTAAGGCAGATGAGCTCCTACGAGCAGTACTTC. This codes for CASSLRQMSSYEQYF.

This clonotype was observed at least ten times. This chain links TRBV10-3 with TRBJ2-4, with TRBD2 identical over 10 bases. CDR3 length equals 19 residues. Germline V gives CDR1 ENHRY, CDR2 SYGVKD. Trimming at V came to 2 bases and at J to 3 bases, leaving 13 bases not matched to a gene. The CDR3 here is CAISEDGASGSLYKNIQYF. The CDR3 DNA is TGTGCCATCAGTGAGGACGGGGCTAGCGGGAGCCTTTACAAAAACATTCAGTACTTC.

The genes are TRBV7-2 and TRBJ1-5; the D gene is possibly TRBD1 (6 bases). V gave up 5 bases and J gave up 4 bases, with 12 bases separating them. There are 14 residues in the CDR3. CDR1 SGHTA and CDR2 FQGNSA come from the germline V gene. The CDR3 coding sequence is TGTGCCAGCAGCCCAGGGGCAGTTAATCAGCCCCAGCATTTT. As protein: CASSPGAVNQPQHF. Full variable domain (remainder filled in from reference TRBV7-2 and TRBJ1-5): GAGVSQSPSNKVTEKGKDVELRCDPISGHTALYWYRQSLGQGLEFLIYFQGNSAPDKSGLPSDRFSAERTGGSVSTLTIQRTQQEDSAVYLCASSPGAVNQPQHFGDGTRLSIL.

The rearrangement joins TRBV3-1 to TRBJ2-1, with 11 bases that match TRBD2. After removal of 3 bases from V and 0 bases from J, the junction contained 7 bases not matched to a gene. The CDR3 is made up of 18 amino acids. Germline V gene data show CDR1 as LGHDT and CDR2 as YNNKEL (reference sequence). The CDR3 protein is CASSQGTSGWSSYNEQFF. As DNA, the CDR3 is TGTGCCAGCAGCCAGGGGACTAGCGGCTGGAGCTCCTACAATGAGCAGTTCTTC.

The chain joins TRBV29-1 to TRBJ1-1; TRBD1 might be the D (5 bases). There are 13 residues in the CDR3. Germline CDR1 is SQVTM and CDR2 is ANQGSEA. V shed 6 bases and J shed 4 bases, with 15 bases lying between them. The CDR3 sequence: CSVTGQFPTEAFF. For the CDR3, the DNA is TGCAGCGTGACCGGACAATTCCCCACTGAAGCTTTCTTT.